This T cell receptor (beta chain) derives from a study of beta chain features in type 1 diabetes. TCRB transcripts that were expressed got sequenced, as all of the isolated RNA had been reverse transcribed. TCRdb's copy holds only in-frame clones and misses some; the assay was immunoSEQ multiplex PCR. The data contain about 350,000 clones, less than 20% of them singletons. As for this clone: Sequence at one end of the junction differs from germline and may be a read error.

The CDR3 is made up of 12 amino acids. From germline, CDR1 is SSHAT and CDR2 FNYEAQ (reference sequence). The TCR originated in a woman aged 18-29 years in good health. The chain is built from TRBV7-7 and TRBJ2-7; the D gene is possibly TRBD2 (5 bases). The sequenced sample was naive CD4+ T cells from blood. The CDR3 bases are TGTGCTAGCAGCTTAGAGGGCGGGGAGCAGTACTTC. Its protein is CASSLEGGEQYF.